The clone carrying this T cell receptor beta chain has only one observation. The target antigen is unknown. The record originates from a study of OX40 agonist ivuxolimab in advanced cancers. General study results and limits: The authors did not determine the antigen specificity of the expanded peripheral T cells.

Germline CDR1 reads SGDLS; CDR2 reads YYNGEE. V was clipped by 0 bases and J by 0 bases; unmatched bases: 4. The CDR3 consists of 16 residues. Repertoires were generated with immunoSEQ multiplex PCR, while TCRdb's copy carries only in-frame clones and drops some. The sample holds around 45,000 clones, about nine tenths seen once. The rearrangement links TRBV9 to TRBJ2-7, with 9 bases aligning to TRBD2. Sequencing used CD4+ or CD8+ T cells sorted from blood, obtained in a trial of the OX40 agonist ivuxolimab. This receptor was identified in an adult with an advanced solid tumor such as melanoma, head and neck, liver or kidney cancer. CDR3 sequence: CASSVGSSGSSYEQYF. In nucleotides, the CDR3 is TGTGCCAGCAGCGTAGGAAGTAGCGGGAGCTCCTACGAGCAGTACTTC.